These T cell receptor beta chains were read from a single sample in a study of PD-1 blockade in classical Hodgkin lymphoma. TCRdb's copy holds only in-frame clones and misses some; the assay was immunoSEQ multiplex PCR. The table has about 15,000 clones, around four fifths seen once. The specimen comprised peripheral blood mononuclear cells (PBMCs), sampled before the second cycle of nivolumab. The receptors were sampled from a human donor with classical Hodgkin lymphoma. CDR3s include the opening cysteine and the closing phenylalanine or tryptophan.

v_call: TRBV25-1; cdr3_aa: CASSEDRGTYNEQFF
v_call: TRBV5-4; cdr3_aa: CASSLWGSGDTQYF
v_call: TRBV4-2; cdr3_aa: CASSQDYSSTDTQYF
v_call: TRBV10-3; cdr3_aa: CAISEEDLNSPLHF
v_call: TRBV18; cdr3_aa: CASSPPSNTGELFF
v_call: TRBV7-2; cdr3_aa: CASSRASGGAADTQYF
v_call: TRBV11-3; cdr3_aa: CASSSLGGADTQYF
v_call: TRBV2; cdr3_aa: CASSVLPGPDSLGYTF
v_call: TRBV12-5; cdr3_aa: CASGLEGGTEAFF
v_call: TRBV4-2; cdr3_aa: CASSQDIGVSTDTQYF
v_call: TRBV28; cdr3_aa: CASTPTGRTDTQYF
v_call: TRBV28; cdr3_aa: CASTLSGGQANEQFF
v_call: TRBV9; cdr3_aa: CASSVRGGALTGELFF
v_call: TRBV19; cdr3_aa: CASSSGHEYGYTF
v_call: TRBV4-3; cdr3_aa: CASSPRVANYGYTF
v_call: TRBV7-9; cdr3_aa: CASSLRSGETQYF
v_call: TRBV4-1; cdr3_aa: CASSQGPGQQGANYGYTF
v_call: TRBV2; cdr3_aa: CATGRLRRGGNQPQHF
v_call: TRBV7-9; cdr3_aa: CASSFGLDYGYTF
v_call: TRBV19; cdr3_aa: CASSTNRGRGEKLFF
v_call: TRBV2; cdr3_aa: CASSETSGGNIQYF
v_call: TRBV9; cdr3_aa: CASSPRDSIFGELFF
v_call: TRBV19; cdr3_aa: CASSITGTLGAYEQYF
v_call: TRBV10-3; cdr3_aa: CAISGGQGGGNTEAFF
v_call: TRBV5-1; cdr3_aa: CASKLGQGHNEQFF
v_call: TRBV27; cdr3_aa: CASSLRQGGNEQYF
v_call: TRBV19; cdr3_aa: CASSIGPRGYTF
v_call: TRBV11-2; cdr3_aa: CASRQSLADTEAFF
v_call: TRBV27; cdr3_aa: CASSVTKGAPAFF
v_call: TRBV21-1; cdr3_aa: CASSKGQGRNEQFF
v_call: TRBV23-1; cdr3_aa: CASSQSGQGNPGGTEAFF
v_call: TRBV5-6; cdr3_aa: CASRPDRRHSNQPQHF
v_call: TRBV7-9; cdr3_aa: CASSLASEPGEGEQFF
v_call: TRBV2; cdr3_aa: CASRGRGRTPPSNYGYTF
v_call: TRBV5-4; cdr3_aa: CASSQGKNEQFF
v_call: TRBV5-1; cdr3_aa: CASSLQGGRTYEQYF
v_call: TRBV28; cdr3_aa: CASAETHRVSNYGYTF
v_call: TRBV7-2; cdr3_aa: CASSFLGWNTEAFF
v_call: TRBV14; cdr3_aa: CASSQEDHYGYTF
v_call: TRBV5-1; cdr3_aa: CASSFEGGNTIYF
v_call: TRBV7-2; cdr3_aa: CASLAAGGETQYF
v_call: TRBV4-1; cdr3_aa: CASSQPGGRGVLFF
v_call: TRBV5-5; cdr3_aa: CASSLPRGSYGYTF
v_call: TRBV19; cdr3_aa: CASSIWAGWNYEQYF
v_call: TRBV7-8; cdr3_aa: CASSPGGVPGETQYF
v_call: TRBV7-2; cdr3_aa: CASSSRRGGWEQFF
v_call: TRBV2; cdr3_aa: CASTLSLGGAQPQHF
v_call: TRBV4-3; cdr3_aa: CASSQGWGGGQGDEKLFF
v_call: TRBV28; cdr3_aa: CASRQGGLAGDYEQYF
v_call: TRBV5-1; cdr3_aa: CASSFGGPTTDTQYF